This T cell receptor beta chain was sequenced in a study of blood T cell repertoires in COVID-19. Measured with immunoSEQ multiplex PCR; TCRdb has only the in-frame clones, and not every one. The sample records 180,000 or so clones, approximately 86% being singletons. This clone was counted between two and nine times. This CDR3 spans 17 amino acids. Trimming took off 0 bases at V and 8 bases at J, with 21 bases between the two ends. Looked up from germline, CDR1 is SGHRS and CDR2 is YFSETQ. The receptor was derived from a woman older than 75 with acute or convalescent COVID-19. The sequencing sample was made of peripheral blood. The chain joins TRBV5-1 to TRBJ1-3; TRBD1 might be the D (5 bases). The CDR3 nucleotides read TGCGCCAGCAGCTTGGTCGGGGGAAACCAGCCGAGACACACCATATATTTT. This encodes CASSLVGGNQPRHTIYF.